These T cell receptor beta chains were read from a single sample in a study of blood T cells in healthy people across ages. TCRdb itself ran the 5' RACE reads through MiXCR, one entry per CDR3 protein. This sample has about a million distinct CDR3 sequences, with roughly half found just once. The sample comprised blood. The receptors originated from a woman between 55 and 75 years old in good health. CDR3s include the opening cysteine and the closing phenylalanine or tryptophan. Each record gives: clone size, D gene, J gene, V gene, CDR3 protein, CDR3 DNA. A D gene is named only where the DNA matches it firmly. Only some rows state a clone size, as once, few, many or a class for expanded clones.

clone size: -
D gene: -
J gene: TRBJ2-1
V gene: TRBV20-1
CDR3 protein: CSAAGVLNNEQFF
CDR3 DNA: TGCAGTGCTGCAGGGGTTTTGAACAATGAGCAGTTCTTC

clone size: -
D gene: TRBD1
J gene: TRBJ2-3
V gene: TRBV7-9
CDR3 protein: CASSTTGVVDTQYF
CDR3 DNA: TGTGCCAGCAGCACGACAGGGGTGGTAGATACGCAGTATTTT

clone size: few
D gene: -
J gene: TRBJ2-7
V gene: TRBV3-1
CDR3 protein: CASSHANYEQYF
CDR3 DNA: TGTGCCAGCAGCCACGCTAACTACGAGCAGTACTTC

clone size: -
D gene: -
J gene: TRBJ2-1
V gene: TRBV14
CDR3 protein: CASSQRGSRYNEQFF
CDR3 DNA: TGTGCCAGCAGCCAGCGGGGATCCCGCTACAATGAGCAGTTCTTC

clone size: once
D gene: TRBD1
J gene: TRBJ2-7
V gene: TRBV15
CDR3 protein: CATSTVWTGESYEQYF
CDR3 DNA: TGTGCCACCAGCACTGTCTGGACAGGCGAATCCTACGAGCAGTACTTC

clone size: -
D gene: TRBD1
J gene: TRBJ2-3
V gene: TRBV7-9
CDR3 protein: CATGAKGASTDTQYF
CDR3 DNA: TGTGCCACAGGGGCGAAGGGGGCTAGCACAGATACGCAGTATTTT

clone size: many
D gene: -
J gene: TRBJ2-3
V gene: TRBV7-2
CDR3 protein: CASSLAFTDTQYF
CDR3 DNA: TGTGCCAGCAGCTTAGCGTTTACAGATACGCAGTATTTT

clone size: -
D gene: -
J gene: TRBJ2-5
V gene: TRBV5-1
CDR3 protein: CASSLANTNQETQYF
CDR3 DNA: TGCGCCAGCAGCTTGGCTAACACCAACCAAGAGACCCAGTACTTC

clone size: -
D gene: -
J gene: TRBJ1-2
V gene: TRBV20-1
CDR3 protein: CSARGTHRRGDYGYTF
CDR3 DNA: TGCAGTGCTAGAGGGACTCATCGGAGGGGGGACTATGGCTACACCTTC

clone size: -
D gene: -
J gene: TRBJ2-7
V gene: TRBV7-2
CDR3 protein: CASSPFNGFSYEQYF
CDR3 DNA: TGTGCCAGCAGCCCGTTTAACGGTTTCTCCTACGAGCAGTACTTC

clone size: -
D gene: TRBD2
J gene: TRBJ2-1
V gene: TRBV2
CDR3 protein: CASSELRLASEQFF
CDR3 DNA: TGTGCCAGCAGTGAATTGAGACTAGCATCTGAGCAGTTCTTC

clone size: -
D gene: -
J gene: TRBJ2-5
V gene: TRBV10-2
CDR3 protein: CASMGGPAQETQYF
CDR3 DNA: TGCGCCAGCATGGGCGGACCCGCGCAAGAGACCCAGTACTTC

clone size: few
D gene: -
J gene: TRBJ1-4
V gene: TRBV25-1
CDR3 protein: CASSWGPSGTATNEKLFF
CDR3 DNA: TGTGCCAGCAGTTGGGGTCCGTCGGGGACTGCAACTAATGAAAAACTGTTTTTT

clone size: -
D gene: -
J gene: TRBJ1-6
V gene: TRBV30
CDR3 protein: CAWNVNYNSPLHF
CDR3 DNA: TGTGCCTGGAACGTCAATTATAATTCACCCCTCCACTTT

clone size: -
D gene: -
J gene: TRBJ1-4
V gene: TRBV28
CDR3 protein: CASSRQLHEKLFF
CDR3 DNA: TGTGCCAGCAGTCGACAGCTCCATGAAAAACTGTTTTTT

clone size: -
D gene: -
J gene: TRBJ1-1
V gene: TRBV12-3/TRBV12-4
CDR3 protein: CASSLSGALEAFF
CDR3 DNA: TGTGCCAGCAGTTTAAGTGGCGCACTTGAAGCTTTCTTT

clone size: -
D gene: TRBD1
J gene: TRBJ1-6
V gene: TRBV6-1
CDR3 protein: CASSGRTGQAPLHF
CDR3 DNA: TGTGCCAGCAGTGGAAGGACAGGACAAGCTCCCCTCCACTTT

clone size: -
D gene: -
J gene: TRBJ2-6
V gene: TRBV20-1
CDR3 protein: CSARPVSGANVLTF
CDR3 DNA: TGCAGTGCAAGACCCGTCTCTGGGGCCAACGTCCTGACTTTC

clone size: few
D gene: -
J gene: TRBJ2-1
V gene: TRBV15
CDR3 protein: CATSRVTGVGQFF
CDR3 DNA: TGTGCCACCAGCAGAGTAACGGGGGTTGGGCAGTTCTTC

clone size: -
D gene: TRBD2
J gene: TRBJ2-7
V gene: TRBV14
CDR3 protein: CASSQDPGGWVTSYEQYF
CDR3 DNA: TGTGCCAGCAGCCAAGATCCCGGGGGGTGGGTGACCTCCTACGAGCAGTACTTC

clone size: -
D gene: -
J gene: TRBJ1-6
V gene: TRBV13
CDR3 protein: CASSSYDSPLHF
CDR3 DNA: TGTGCCAGCAGCTCCTACGATTCACCCCTCCACTTT

clone size: few
D gene: -
J gene: TRBJ2-7
V gene: TRBV14
CDR3 protein: CASSQEAAVASYEQYF
CDR3 DNA: TGTGCCAGCAGCCAAGAGGCAGCGGTTGCCTCCTACGAGCAGTACTTC

clone size: few
D gene: -
J gene: TRBJ1-2
V gene: TRBV21-1
CDR3 protein: CASSTPRGCYGYTF
CDR3 DNA: TGTGCCAGCAGCACCCCAAGGGGTTGTTATGGCTACACCTTC

clone size: few
D gene: -
J gene: TRBJ2-1
V gene: TRBV29-1
CDR3 protein: CSALRGGAYNEQFF
CDR3 DNA: TGCAGCGCCCTTAGGGGCGGCGCCTACAATGAGCAGTTCTTC

clone size: few
D gene: -
J gene: TRBJ2-3
V gene: TRBV7-2
CDR3 protein: CASSVEGVSSTDTQYF
CDR3 DNA: TGTGCCAGCAGCGTGGAAGGGGTGTCTAGCACAGATACGCAGTATTTT

clone size: -
D gene: -
J gene: TRBJ2-7
V gene: TRBV10-2
CDR3 protein: CASKTQSSYEQYF
CDR3 DNA: TGCGCCAGCAAAACCCAGAGCTCCTACGAGCAGTACTTC

clone size: -
D gene: -
J gene: TRBJ2-5
V gene: TRBV28
CDR3 protein: CASSLRRNEQYF
CDR3 DNA: TGTGCCAGCAGCCTGCGGCGCAATGAGCAGTACTTC

clone size: once
D gene: TRBD2
J gene: TRBJ2-5
V gene: TRBV5-1
CDR3 protein: CASSPTSGTGEQYF
CDR3 DNA: TGCGCCAGCAGCCCGACTAGCGGGACGGGTGAGCAGTACTTC

clone size: few
D gene: -
J gene: TRBJ2-3
V gene: TRBV29-1
CDR3 protein: CSGLGQRVTDTQYF
CDR3 DNA: TGCAGCGGTCTCGGACAAAGGGTTACAGATACGCAGTATTTT

clone size: -
D gene: TRBD2
J gene: TRBJ2-5
V gene: TRBV12-3/TRBV12-4
CDR3 protein: CASSLAGTSDQETQYF
CDR3 DNA: TGTGCCAGCAGTTTAGCGGGGACTAGCGACCAAGAGACCCAGTACTTC

clone size: once
D gene: TRBD1
J gene: TRBJ1-2
V gene: TRBV6-1
CDR3 protein: CASTTGTGIFGYTF
CDR3 DNA: TGTGCCAGCACCACCGGGACAGGGATATTTGGCTACACCTTC

clone size: few
D gene: -
J gene: TRBJ2-6
V gene: TRBV12-3/TRBV12-4
CDR3 protein: CATSTGANVLTF
CDR3 DNA: TGTGCCACCTCGACTGGGGCCAACGTCCTGACTTTC

clone size: -
D gene: -
J gene: TRBJ1-4
V gene: TRBV12-3/TRBV12-4
CDR3 protein: CASCRSGDATNEKLFF
CDR3 DNA: TGTGCCAGCTGTAGATCAGGGGACGCAACTAATGAAAAACTGTTTTTT

clone size: -
D gene: -
J gene: TRBJ1-2
V gene: TRBV7-2
CDR3 protein: CASSLETRGRGGYTF
CDR3 DNA: TGTGCCAGCAGCTTAGAGACCAGGGGTCGGGGTGGCTACACCTTC

clone size: -
D gene: TRBD2
J gene: TRBJ2-7
V gene: TRBV4-1
CDR3 protein: CASSPGGGHPYEQYF
CDR3 DNA: TGCGCCAGCAGCCCCGGGGGGGGGCACCCCTACGAGCAGTACTTC

clone size: -
D gene: -
J gene: TRBJ2-2
V gene: TRBV5-6
CDR3 protein: CASSLVGSFRELFF
CDR3 DNA: TGTGCCAGCAGCTTGGTGGGCTCTTTCCGGGAGCTGTTTTTT

clone size: -
D gene: -
J gene: TRBJ1-4
V gene: TRBV9
CDR3 protein: CAGSVEAGIATNEKLFF
CDR3 DNA: TGTGCCGGCAGCGTAGAGGCGGGTATTGCAACTAATGAAAAACTGTTTTTT

clone size: few
D gene: -
J gene: TRBJ2-1
V gene: TRBV5-1
CDR3 protein: CASSLEAATTYNEQFF
CDR3 DNA: TGCGCCAGCAGCTTGGAGGCGGCGACTACCTACAATGAGCAGTTCTTC

clone size: -
D gene: TRBD1
J gene: TRBJ2-1
V gene: TRBV12-3/TRBV12-4
CDR3 protein: CASSFADRVTYEQFF
CDR3 DNA: TGTGCCAGCAGTTTTGCGGACAGGGTCACCTACGAGCAGTTCTTC

clone size: once
D gene: -
J gene: TRBJ2-7
V gene: TRBV6-5
CDR3 protein: CASRILTEGFHEQYF
CDR3 DNA: TGTGCCAGCAGGATACTAACCGAAGGTTTCCACGAGCAGTACTTC

clone size: -
D gene: TRBD2
J gene: TRBJ2-7
V gene: TRBV6-2/TRBV6-3
CDR3 protein: CASSSLLAGSYEQYF
CDR3 DNA: TGTGCCAGCAGTTCCCTACTAGCGGGAAGCTACGAGCAGTACTTC

clone size: -
D gene: -
J gene: TRBJ2-5
V gene: TRBV7-9
CDR3 protein: CASSLGLLGYQETQYF
CDR3 DNA: TGTGCCAGCAGCTTAGGATTACTAGGGTACCAAGAGACCCAGTACTTC

clone size: many
D gene: -
J gene: TRBJ2-5
V gene: TRBV29-1
CDR3 protein: CSLTGGRLEETQYF
CDR3 DNA: TGCAGCTTAACCGGGGGGCGCTTAGAAGAGACCCAGTACTTC

clone size: -
D gene: TRBD2
J gene: TRBJ2-5
V gene: TRBV5-1
CDR3 protein: CASSSGGPGETQYF
CDR3 DNA: TGCGCCAGCAGCTCGGGAGGACCTGGGGAGACCCAGTACTTC

clone size: few
D gene: -
J gene: TRBJ2-7
V gene: TRBV6-5
CDR3 protein: CASSYAGTLSYEQYF
CDR3 DNA: TGTGCCAGCAGTTACGCCGGGACACTCTCCTACGAGCAGTACTTC

clone size: -
D gene: -
J gene: TRBJ2-3
V gene: TRBV20-1
CDR3 protein: CSALDYQWGTDTQYF
CDR3 DNA: TGCAGTGCTCTTGACTACCAGTGGGGCACAGATACGCAGTATTTT

clone size: few
D gene: TRBD2
J gene: TRBJ2-5
V gene: TRBV10-3
CDR3 protein: CAISDATSGTQETQYF
CDR3 DNA: TGTGCCATCAGTGACGCGACTAGCGGGACACAAGAGACCCAGTACTTC